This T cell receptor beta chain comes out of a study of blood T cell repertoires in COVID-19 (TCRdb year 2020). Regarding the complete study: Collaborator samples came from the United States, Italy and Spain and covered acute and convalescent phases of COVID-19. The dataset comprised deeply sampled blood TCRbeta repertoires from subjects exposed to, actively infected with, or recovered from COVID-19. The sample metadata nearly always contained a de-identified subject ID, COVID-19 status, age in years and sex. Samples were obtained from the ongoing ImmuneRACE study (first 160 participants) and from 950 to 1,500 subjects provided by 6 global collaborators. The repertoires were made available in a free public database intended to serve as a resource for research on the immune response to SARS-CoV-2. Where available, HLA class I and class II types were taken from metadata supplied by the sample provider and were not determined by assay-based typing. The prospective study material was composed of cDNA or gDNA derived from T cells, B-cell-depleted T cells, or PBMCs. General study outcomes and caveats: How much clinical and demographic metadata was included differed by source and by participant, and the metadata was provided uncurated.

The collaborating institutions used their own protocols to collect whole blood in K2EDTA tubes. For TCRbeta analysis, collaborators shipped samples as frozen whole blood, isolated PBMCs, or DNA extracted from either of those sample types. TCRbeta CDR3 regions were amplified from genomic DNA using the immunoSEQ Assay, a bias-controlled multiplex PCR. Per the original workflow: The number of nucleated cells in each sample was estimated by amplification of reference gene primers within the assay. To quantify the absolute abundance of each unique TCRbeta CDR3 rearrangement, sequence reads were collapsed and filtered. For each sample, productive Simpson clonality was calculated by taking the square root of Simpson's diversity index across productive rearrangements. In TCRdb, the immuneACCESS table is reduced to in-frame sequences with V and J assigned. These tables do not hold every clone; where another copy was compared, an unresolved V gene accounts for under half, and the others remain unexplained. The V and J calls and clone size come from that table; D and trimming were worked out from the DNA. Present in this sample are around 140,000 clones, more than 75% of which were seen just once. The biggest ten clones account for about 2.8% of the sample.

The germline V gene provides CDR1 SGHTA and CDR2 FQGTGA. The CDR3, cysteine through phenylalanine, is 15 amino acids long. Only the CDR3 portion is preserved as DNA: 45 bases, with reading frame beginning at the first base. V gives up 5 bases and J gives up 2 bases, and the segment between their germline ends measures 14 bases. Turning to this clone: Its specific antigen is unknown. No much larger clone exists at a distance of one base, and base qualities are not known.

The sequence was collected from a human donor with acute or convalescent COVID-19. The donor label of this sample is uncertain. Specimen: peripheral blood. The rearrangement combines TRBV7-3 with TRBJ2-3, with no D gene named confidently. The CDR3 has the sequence CASSLYGFTTDTQYF. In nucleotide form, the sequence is TGTGCCAGCAGCCTTTACGGGTTTACCACAGATACGCAGTATTTT.